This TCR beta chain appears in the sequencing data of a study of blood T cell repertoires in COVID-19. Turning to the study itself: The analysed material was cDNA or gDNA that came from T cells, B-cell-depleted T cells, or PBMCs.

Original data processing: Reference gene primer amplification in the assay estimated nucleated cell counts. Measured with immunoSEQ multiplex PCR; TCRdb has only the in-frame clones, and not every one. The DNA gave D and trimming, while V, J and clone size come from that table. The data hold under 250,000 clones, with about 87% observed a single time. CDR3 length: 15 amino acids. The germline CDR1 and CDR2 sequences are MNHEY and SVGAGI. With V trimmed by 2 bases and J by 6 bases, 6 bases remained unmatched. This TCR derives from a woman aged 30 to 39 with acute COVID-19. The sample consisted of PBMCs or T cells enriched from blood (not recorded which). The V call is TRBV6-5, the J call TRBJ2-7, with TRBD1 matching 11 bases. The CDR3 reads CASSYRGTGGPEQYF. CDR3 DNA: TGTGCCAGCAGTTACCGCGGGACAGGGGGTCCCGAGCAGTACTTC.